The rows below give T cell receptor beta chains drawn from one sample of a study of tumor-infiltrating lymphocytes in oesophageal squamous cell carcinoma. TCRdb fed the PCR reads into MiXCR, producing one record per CDR3 protein. The repertoire holds under 20,000 distinct CDR3 sequences, with over 40% as singletons. Specimen: esophageal tumor tissue. The receptors here all came from a male donor with esophageal squamous cell carcinoma. Both conserved end residues are part of each CDR3. D genes are given only for firm matches. Not every row has a clone size; where given, it reads once, few, many or a size class.

D | J | V | size | DNA | CDR3
. | TRBJ2-6 | TRBV6-5 | . | TGTGCCAGCAGTTACTCGATCTCTGGGGCCAACGTCCTGACTTTC | CASSYSISGANVLTF
. | TRBJ2-5 | TRBV7-6 | . | TGTGCCAGCAGCCCAGCCGGACAGTCCCAAGAGACCCAGTACTTC | CASSPAGQSQETQYF
TRBD2 | TRBJ2-1 | TRBV7-2 | medium-sized | TGTGCCAGCAGCTTCTCGGGGGGAAACAATGAGCAGTTCTTC | CASSFSGGNNEQFF
TRBD2 | TRBJ2-3 | TRBV7-3 | . | TGTGCCAGCAGCGAACTAGCGGGGGGGCATACGCAGTATTTT | CASSELAGGHTQYF
. | TRBJ2-6 | TRBV11-2 | many | TGTGCCAGCAGCTTAACAGTCTCTGGGGCCAACGTCCTGACTTTC | CASSLTVSGANVLTF
TRBD1 | TRBJ2-7 | TRBV28 | . | TGTGCCAGCAGTTTATATCGGACAGGGGCCTACGAGCAGTACTTC | CASSLYRTGAYEQYF
TRBD1 | TRBJ1-5 | TRBV7-2 | many | TGTGCCAGCAGCTTAGGGGCACAGGGGTTTCAGCCCCAGCATTTT | CASSLGAQGFQPQHF
. | TRBJ2-7 | TRBV12-3/TRBV12-4 | . | . | CASSFGQGNTGELYF
TRBD2 | TRBJ2-5 | TRBV6-6 | . | TGTGCCAGCAGTTATCAAGCGGGAGCCGAGACCCAGTACTTC | CASSYQAGAETQYF
. | TRBJ1-4 | TRBV15 | . | TGTGCCACCAGCAGTAGACAGTTCTCTAATGAAAAACTGTTTTTT | CATSSRQFSNEKLFF
TRBD2 | TRBJ2-7 | TRBV5-6 | many | TGTGCCAGCAGCTTGCGGTCCAGCGGGAGTATGTGGGGGCACGAGCAGTACTTC | CASSLRSSGSMWGHEQYF
TRBD1 | TRBJ2-1 | TRBV28 | . | TGTGCCAGCAGTGGACAGGGACCCCTTGAGCAGTTCTTC | CASSGQGPLEQFF
TRBD1 | TRBJ1-4 | TRBV28 | . | TGTGCCAGCCGAGGAGGGACAGGGGATTTTCAAGAAAAACTGTTTTTT | CASRGGTGDFQEKLFF
TRBD1 | TRBJ2-5 | TRBV18 | few | TGTGCCAGCTCACGACAGGGGGTATTGAACACCGGGGAGCTGTATTTT | CASSRQGVLNTGELYF
. | TRBJ2-4 | TRBV7-9 | medium-sized | TGTGCCAGCAGCTTAGGGGCAGGCGTAGGTCACGGCATTCAGTACTTC | CASSLGAGVGHGIQYF
. | TRBJ2-1 | TRBV7-3 | medium-sized | TGTGCCAGCAGTCCTCGCGAGGCGGAAGGCGATGAGCAGTTCTTC | CASSPREAEGDEQFF
TRBD2 | TRBJ2-1 | TRBV7-3 | medium-sized | TGTGCCAGCAGCTTAGGGCTAGCGGCCGGAGTTGGGATCTACAATGAGCAGTTCTTC | CASSLGLAAGVGIYNEQFF
TRBD2 | TRBJ2-1 | TRBV7-2 | few | TGTGCCAGCAGCTTGGGACTAGCGGGAGGTTCCAATGAGCAGTTCTTC | CASSLGLAGGSNEQFF
. | TRBJ2-6 | TRBV7-3 | . | TGTGCCAGCAGCTCGTACAGGGCTGGGGCCAACGTCCTGACTTTC | CASSSYRAGANVLTF
. | TRBJ2-7 | TRBV4-1 | many | TGCGCCAGCAGCCAAGAATTCAGGAGCTCCTACGAGCAGTACTTC | CASSQEFRSSYEQYF
TRBD1 | TRBJ1-5 | TRBV27 | many | TGTGCCAGCAGGCCAGGGGGAGTCTCTAGCAATCAGCCCCAGCATTTT | CASRPGGVSSNQPQHF
TRBD2 | TRBJ2-7 | TRBV28 | . | TGTGCCAGCAGTTTATTACTAGCGGGGGTCGCCTACAGTAACAATGAGCAGTACTTC | CASSLLLAGVAYSNNEQYF
. | TRBJ2-1 | TRBV2 | many | TGTGCCAGCAGTGAAGGGCGGACCGACTACAATGAGCAGTTCTTC | CASSEGRTDYNEQFF
. | TRBJ2-5 | TRBV7-6 | many | TGTGCCAGCAGCTCTCTGGGCGTGGAAGAGACCCAGTACTTC | CASSSLGVEETQYF
. | TRBJ2-5 | TRBV6-1 | few | TGTGCCAGCAGTTTGGATGGGGGGAGGTACAATGAGCAGTACTTC | CASSLDGGRYNEQYF
. | TRBJ1-1 | TRBV7-6 | . | TGTGCCAGCAGCTTACTTCTGGGTGGCTCCGGCACTGAAGCTTTCTTT | CASSLLLGGSGTEAFF
. | TRBJ2-3 | TRBV6-6 | . | TGTGCCAGCAGCCCCCCGGGGACAAGAGATACGCAGTATTTT | CASSPPGTRDTQYF
. | TRBJ2-3 | TRBV7-6 | . | TGTGCCAGCAGCTTGGTATGGGGAGATACGCAGTATTTT | CASSLVWGDTQYF
. | TRBJ2-6 | TRBV24-1 | . | TGTGCCACCAATACCGGGACTTTC | CATNTGTF
. | TRBJ2-7 | TRBV6-8 | . | TGTGCCAGCAGACGGGGACGGAACTACGAGCAGTACTTC | CASRRGRNYEQYF
. | TRBJ2-4 | TRBV2 | few | TGTGCCAGCAGTGATTCCGGGGGACTAGCCAAAAACATTCAGTACTTC | CASSDSGGLAKNIQYF
. | TRBJ2-1 | TRBV7-2 | few | TGTGCCAGCAGCTTATCACTAGAGCGGCGGCATGAGCAGTTCTTC | CASSLSLERRHEQFF
. | TRBJ1-5 | TRBV7-2 | . | TGTGCCAGCAGCCAGGATAGCAATCAGCCCCAGCATTTT | CASSQDSNQPQHF
. | TRBJ2-7 | TRBV7-3 | . | TGTGCCAGCAGCTTGACCGCGGGGTCCCAGTACTTC | CASSLTAGSQYF
. | TRBJ2-5 | TRBV6-1 | . | TGTGCCAGCTTTAGAGGGAGAGGAGAGACCCAGTACTTC | CASFRGRGETQYF
. | TRBJ2-5 | TRBV7-3 | medium-sized | TGTGCCAGCAGCTTAAACGGGGGGCAGGAGACCCAGTACTTC | CASSLNGGQETQYF
. | TRBJ1-5 | TRBV7-8 | many | TGTGCCAGCAGCATCGGACAGACACAGAATCAGCCCCAGCATTTT | CASSIGQTQNQPQHF
TRBD2 | TRBJ2-3 | TRBV11-1 | . | TGTGCCAGCAGCTTAGCTGGACTAGCGGGAGGTGCCGCAGATACGCAGTATTTT | CASSLAGLAGGAADTQYF
TRBD2 | TRBJ2-7 | TRBV7-6 | medium-sized | TGTGCCAGCAGCTTTGGCGGGGGGCTCGACGAGCAGTACTTC | CASSFGGGLDEQYF
. | TRBJ2-3 | TRBV7-2 | . | TGTGCCAGCAGCTTAGGAACTCCCCGCACAGATACGCAGTATTTT | CASSLGTPRTDTQYF
. | TRBJ2-5 | TRBV11-2 | many | TGTGCCAGCAGCTCCTCTGTTGAGCAGTACTTC | CASSSSVEQYF
TRBD2 | TRBJ2-3 | TRBV7-2 | . | TGTGCCAGCAGCGCGCAGGGAGGGGATGGGGCAGATACGCAGTATTTT | CASSAQGGDGADTQYF
. | TRBJ2-7 | TRBV7-6 | . | TGTGCCAGCAGAAAGGGCGGCTACGAGCAGTACTTC | CASRKGGYEQYF
. | TRBJ2-5 | TRBV18 | . | TGTGCCAGCTCCCCAGGGGAAGAGACCCAGTACTTC | CASSPGEETQYF
. | TRBJ2-6 | TRBV20-1 | many | TGCAGTGCTAGAGGTAGTGACTCTGGGGCCAACGTCCTGACTTTC | CSARGSDSGANVLTF
. | TRBJ2-5 | TRBV28 | . | TGTGCCAGCAGTTTAAGTATTCGGGTTTATGGGGAGCAGTACTTC | CASSLSIRVYGEQYF
. | TRBJ2-7 | TRBV11-3 | . | TGTGCCAGCAGCCCGGGGCGCAAATCTTCCTCCTACGAGCAGTACTTC | CASSPGRKSSSYEQYF
. | TRBJ2-1 | TRBV28 | few | TGTGCCAGCAGGTTACAACCCGACAATGAGCAGTTCTTC | CASRLQPDNEQFF
TRBD1 | TRBJ2-1 | TRBV7-6 | . | TGTGCTAGCAGTCGGGGACAGGGTGTCTATGAGCAGTTCTTC | CASSRGQGVYEQFF